This entry concerns a single T cell receptor (beta chain). Its antigen is not known. These data originate in a study of T-cell reconstitution after alpha-beta-depleted transplantation in children. The CDR3 spans 15 residues. The germline V gene has CDR1 MGHRA and CDR2 YSYEKL. Trimming cost V 0 bases and J 9 bases, with 15 bases left between them. The TCRbeta library was prepared with unique molecular identifiers. TCRdb reprocessed the PCR reads with MiXCR, giving one entry per CDR3 protein. Here the sample spans approximately 800,000 distinct CDR3 sequences, roughly 15% being singletons. Study findings and constraints: Several hundred graft clones that had expanded were reportedly the source of alpha-beta T cells about two months after transplant. T-cell numbers and diversity one year post-transplant derived largely from freshly generated T cells. Surviving recipient T cells and thymic progenitors underlay high day-60 TCRbeta diversity in some patients.

The V call is TRBV4-1, the J call TRBJ2-1; a possible D gene is TRBD2 (6 bases). This clonotype originated in a male patient aged 10 to 17 who had a stem cell transplant for acute lymphoblastic leukemia, so the T cells may come from the graft donor. The sample was PBMCs, mostly from graft donor cells, taken 360 days after TCRalphabeta/CD19-depleted stem cell transplant. CDR3 nucleotide sequence: TGCGCCAGCAGCCAAGAGCCGAGCTGGAGGGGTGAGCAGTTCTTC. The encoded protein is CASSQEPSWRGEQFF.